The T cell receptor (beta chain) described here comes from a study of cytotoxic CD8 clonotypes in ibrutinib-treated CLL. This CDR3 has 15 amino acids. V lost 4 bases, J lost 4 bases, and 6 bases stayed unmatched. Germline V gene sequence: CDR1 SGHAT, CDR2 FQNNGV. Data came from immunoSEQ multiplex PCR; TCRdb stores just in-frame clones and leaves some out. The sample holds 250,000 to 350,000 clones, 76% seen once. Broader study findings: Investigators sampled sustained-remission and progressing patients at differing times.

Note on this clone: Its antigen is still unknown.

The clonotype was recovered from a human donor with chronic lymphocytic leukemia. V and J are TRBV11-2 and TRBJ2-5; 10 bases are a match to TRBD2. The sample was PBMCs, taken at disease progression, from a patient treated with ibrutinib. The CDR3 reads CASSYSGGSAETQYF. The CDR3 region has the DNA TGTGCCAGCAGCTATAGCGGGGGGTCGGCAGAGACCCAGTACTTC.